The rows below give T cell receptor beta chains drawn from one sample of a study of blood T cell repertoires in COVID-19. The repertoire was sequenced with immunoSEQ multiplex PCR; TCRdb's copy has only in-frame clones and lacks some. The repertoire holds around 76,000 clones, with around 89% as singletons. Sequenced input: peripheral blood. The receptors here all came from a man aged 55 to 70 with acute or convalescent COVID-19. Both conserved end residues are part of each CDR3. D genes are given only for firm matches. For some rows the clone size is stated as once, few or many, or as a class when expanded; others skip it.

V gene	J gene	D gene	clone size	CDR3 DNA	CDR3 protein
TRBV9	TRBJ1-1	.	.	TGTGCCAGCAGCGCCGACTCTTTGGGTACTGAAGCTTTCTTT	CASSADSLGTEAFF
TRBV20-1	TRBJ2-1	.	.	TGCAGTGCCCCGCTAGGAGCGGAGCAGTTCTTC	CSAPLGAEQFF
TRBV4-1	TRBJ2-5	TRBD1	.	TGCGCCAGCAGCGAACGGGACAGGGGGTTACAAGAGACCCAGTACTTC	CASSERDRGLQETQYF
TRBV28	TRBJ1-2	.	.	TGTGCCAGCAGTCTAAGGGGCCAAAACTATGGCTACACCTTC	CASSLRGQNYGYTF
TRBV19	TRBJ1-2	TRBD1	.	TGTGCCAGTAGTAGGACAGGTTATGGCTACACCTTC	CASSRTGYGYTF
TRBV21-1	TRBJ1-5	.	.	TGTGCCAGCAGGGGCAGGCGCAATCAGCCCCAGCATTTT	CASRGRRNQPQHF
TRBV7-9	TRBJ2-2	TRBD1	.	TGTGCCAGCAGCGCAGGGGGTGGGGAGCTGTTTTTT	CASSAGGGELFF
TRBV30	TRBJ1-6	.	.	TGTGCCTGGAGCGAGAGTGGCGGACCCCTCCACTTT	CAWSESGGPLHF
TRBV7-8	TRBJ1-2	.	.	TGTGCCAGCAGCTTAAGCCCAGGACTAGCTAACTATGGCTACACCTTC	CASSLSPGLANYGYTF
TRBV5-6	TRBJ2-5	.	.	TGTGCCAGCAGCTTGGAAAAGGCCAGGATTTTGGAGACCCAGTACTTC	CASSLEKARILETQYF
TRBV6-5	TRBJ2-4	.	once	TGTGCCAGCAGTCAGCCGACAGGCCTTATGTACATTCAGTACTTC	CASSQPTGLMYIQYF
TRBV27	TRBJ1-6	TRBD1	.	TGTGCCAGCAGAGCACTTCCGGGACAGAGATATAATTCACCCCTCCACTTT	CASRALPGQRYNSPLHF
TRBV7-3	TRBJ2-7	.	few	TGTGCCAGCAGCTTAGAGCAACCCTCTCTCGAGCAGTACTTC	CASSLEQPSLEQYF
TRBV9	TRBJ1-3	.	.	TGTGCCAGCAGCCATGGGGGCCAGGACGGGAGAAACACCATATATTTT	CASSHGGQDGRNTIYF
TRBV10-3	TRBJ2-1	.	few	TGTGCCATCAGTGGATTCGCCGGGAATGAGCAGTTCTTC	CAISGFAGNEQFF
TRBV10-1	TRBJ2-7	.	.	TGCGCCAGCAGTGAGGGACTAACAAGCTCCTACGAGCAGTACTTC	CASSEGLTSSYEQYF
TRBV7-3	TRBJ1-1	.	few	TGTGCCAGCAGCTCAGGATCGGCTGAAGCTTTCTTT	CASSSGSAEAFF
TRBV19	TRBJ1-2	.	.	TGTGCCAGTCGGGGGATCCGAGGTGGCTACACCTTC	CASRGIRGGYTF
TRBV2	TRBJ2-2	TRBD2	few	TGTGCCAGCAGTGAAGGGTTTGCGGGAGTCGGGGAGCTGTTTTTT	CASSEGFAGVGELFF
TRBV5-1	TRBJ2-2	TRBD1	.	TGCGCCAGCTTCCCGGGACAGGGGGCTTCCGGGGAGCTGTTTTTT	CASFPGQGASGELFF
TRBV5-1	TRBJ1-4	.	once	TGCGCCAGCAGCTTGGGGGGAGTTGCAACTAATGAAAAACTGTTTTTT	CASSLGGVATNEKLFF
TRBV6-5	TRBJ2-1	TRBD2	.	TGTGCCAGCAGTTACTCCGGGACTAGCGGTTACAATGAGCAGTTCTTC	CASSYSGTSGYNEQFF
TRBV11-3	TRBJ2-1	.	.	TGTGCCAGCAGCTTAGGGTGGCTCCGGGGTGAGCAGTTCTTC	CASSLGWLRGEQFF
TRBV28	TRBJ1-1	TRBD1	once	TGTGCCAGCAGTTTAAGGGGGCCAAGAGCTTTCTTT	CASSLRGPRAFF
TRBV7-9	TRBJ2-1	TRBD2	.	TGTGCCAGCGGGAGGGATGAGCAGTTCTTC	CASGRDEQFF
TRBV14	TRBJ1-5	.	.	TGTGCCAGCAGCCAAGACACGGGGGTGGGTCAGCCCCAGCATTTT	CASSQDTGVGQPQHF
TRBV19	TRBJ1-6	TRBD1	few	TGTGCCAGTAGCAAAGAAATACCCGGGACAGGGCATTTTCTCCTCCACTTT	CASSKEIPGTGHFLLHF
TRBV6-1	TRBJ2-3	TRBD2	.	TGTGCCAGCAGTGAAAACAGAGCGGGAACAGATACGCAGTATTTT	CASSENRAGTDTQYF
TRBV12-3/TRBV12-4	TRBJ1-2	.	.	TGTGCCAGCAGCCCGGACGGAGACAGGGGCTACACCTTC	CASSPDGDRGYTF
TRBV2	TRBJ1-1	TRBD1	.	TGTGCCAGCAGTATACTCGGAGGGACAGGGCCGAACACTGAAGCTTTCTTT	CASSILGGTGPNTEAFF
TRBV18	TRBJ2-1	TRBD2	.	TGTGCCAGCTCACCAGGACTAGCGGGAGGGGATGAGCAGTTCTTC	CASSPGLAGGDEQFF
TRBV18	TRBJ1-1	TRBD1	.	TGTGCCAGCTCGGCGACAGGGGGCAATACTGAAGCTTTCTTT	CASSATGGNTEAFF